Included here is one TCR beta chain sequence, with context. This PCR relied on a set of 60 Vbeta primers and 13 Jbeta primers. Sequencing used immunoSEQ multiplex PCR; TCRdb keeps in-frame clones, though not all of them. The repertoire consists of about 130,000 clones, with just under 85% occurring once and the leading ten covering approximately 2.8%. This entry is derived from a study of cytomegalovirus exposure and HLA in healthy donors. Study details: When 398 donors were genotyped, roughly 82% of them were found to fall in the Caucasian-associated ancestry cluster.

Losses at the gene ends were 5 bases for V and 3 bases for J; bases not matched to a gene: 5. Germline loops: CDR1 MNHEY, CDR2 SMNVEV (reference sequence). The CDR3 covers 14 residues. The specimen was PBMCs. The chain is built from TRBV27 and TRBJ1-1, with 8 bases fitting TRBD1. The TCR comes from a boy between 2 and 10 years old in good health and CMV-seronegative. CDR3 residues: CASSTQGAYTEAFF. The CDR3 DNA reads as TGTGCCAGCAGTACCCAGGGGGCGTACACTGAAGCTTTCTTT.